This TCR beta chain was identified during a study of blood T cell repertoires in COVID-19. In terms of age and location, participants ranged from roughly 18 to 95 years and lived in about two dozen US areas. Participant-reported clinical history was the basis for cohort assignment. Authors' methods: Estimates of nucleated cell counts were drawn from the amplification of reference gene primers. The data were produced by immunoSEQ multiplex PCR, yet TCRdb's version contains in-frame clones alone and is incomplete. V, J and clone size derive from that table, while D and trimming were established from the DNA sequence. The sample has about 270,000 clones, 85% to 90% seen once. This CDR3 spans 16 amino acids. The germline V gene encodes CDR1 LGHDT and CDR2 YNNKEL (reference sequence). V lost 1 base and J lost 4, with 14 bases in between.

The source material was PBMCs or T cells enriched from blood (not recorded which). The sequence came from a woman aged 18-29 years who had recovered from COVID-19. The rearrangement links TRBV3-1 (or the pseudogene TRBV3-2) to TRBJ2-1, with D maybe TRBD2 (5 bases). The CDR3 region is CASSQGRRTGYNEQFF. The CDR3 DNA reads as TGTGCCAGCAGCCAAGGAAGAAGGACGGGATACAATGAGCAGTTCTTC.